Listed here are 11 T cell receptor beta chains from one sample, sequenced in a study of cytomegalovirus exposure and HLA in healthy donors. PCR amplification relied on 60 Vbeta primers (plus 13 Jbeta primers). Generated by immunoSEQ multiplex PCR, the TCRdb table keeps only in-frame clones and is missing some. The sample lists about 150,000 clones, under 80% seen once, with about 2% in the top ten. The sample taken for sequencing was PBMCs. The receptors stem from a man in his thirties or forties in good health and CMV-seronegative.

The chain is built from TRBV29-1 and TRBJ1-4; tentative D call: TRBD1 (6 bases). CDR3 length equals 11 residues. Trimming stripped 4 bases from V and 6 bases from J, with 6 bases between. The germline CDR1 and CDR2 sequences are SQVTM and ANQGSEA. CDR3 in amino acids: CSVGTDEKLFF. The CDR3 DNA reads TGCAGCGTTGGGACAGATGAAAAACTGTTTTTT.

This rearrangement joins TRBV7-9 to TRBJ2-7, with D possibly matching TRBD2 (6 bases). The V gene lost 5 bases and the J gene lost 4 bases, with 12 bases spanning the gap. The CDR3 runs to 13 residues. The germline V gene has CDR1 SEHNR and CDR2 FQNEAQ (reference sequence). The CDR3: CASSGPREYEQYF. CDR3 DNA: TGTGCCAGCAGCGGGCCTCGGGAGTACGAGCAGTACTTC. The complete variable domain, with remaining parts taken from reference TRBV7-9 and TRBJ2-7, reads DTGVSQNPRHKITKRGQNVTFRCDPISEHNRLYWYRQTLGQGPEFLTYFQNEAQLEKSRLLSDRFSAERPKGSFSTLEIQRTEQGDSAMYLCASSGPREYEQYFGPGTRLTVT.

The V call is TRBV7-6, the J call TRBJ2-7; possible D gene TRBD1, 6 bases. Germline CDR1 reads SGHVS; CDR2 reads FNYEAQ. The CDR3 runs 14 residues. The germline V and J ends were trimmed by 1 base and 3 bases, with 10 bases remaining between them. The CDR3 DNA reads as TGTGCCAGCAGCTTAGGGGACAAGGACTACGAGCAGTACTTC. It encodes CASSLGDKDYEQYF.

A single count supports this clone. The gene calls are TRBV27 and TRBJ1-1; TRBD1 might be the D (5 bases). From germline, CDR1 is MNHEY and CDR2 SMNVEV (reference sequence). V shed 5 bases and J shed 1 base, with 11 bases lying between them. CDR3 length: 14 residues. The CDR3: CASSPPGENTEAFF. The CDR3 DNA follows: TGTGCCAGCAGTCCCCCGGGGGAGAACACTGAAGCTTTCTTT.

V gene TRBV25-1 combines with J gene TRBJ1-6; 7 bases are shared with TRBD1. Germline CDR1 and CDR2: MGHDK and SYGVNS. V lost 4 bases, J lost 5 bases, and 2 bases stayed unmatched. CDR3 length: 14 residues. The CDR3 DNA sequence: TGTGCCAGCAGTGCACAGGGGAATAATTCACCCCTCCACTTT. Protein product: CASSAQGNNSPLHF.

DNA of the CDR3: TGTGCCAGCAGCCCCTTGAGTGGGGCCAACGTCCTGACTTTC. Its translation: CASSPLSGANVLTF. The chain is built from TRBV14 and TRBJ2-6; D is undetermined. In germline, CDR1 is SGHDN, CDR2 FVKESK. This CDR3 has 14 amino acids. Trimming removed 4 bases at V and 3 bases at J, with 7 bases between.

The gene calls are TRBV13 and TRBJ2-5; 8 bases align to TRBD1. The tail of the sequence fits TRBJ2-7 better, so the J call may be wrong. CDR1 PRHDT and CDR2 FYEKMQ come from the germline V gene (reference sequence). CDR3 length: 13 amino acids. The CDR3 DNA follows: TGTGCCAGCAGCCTCGGACAGGGCTACGAGCAGTACTTC. Amino acids: CASSLGQGYEQYF.

The V gene is TRBV7-9, the J gene TRBJ2-2; the match to TRBD2 covers 7 bases. Germline lookup yields CDR1 SEHNR and CDR2 FQNEAQ (reference sequence). The CDR3 is 13 amino acids. After removal of 8 bases from V and 3 bases from J, the junction contained 3 bases not matched to a gene. Here the CDR3 DNA reads TGTGCCAGCCGGCTAGCGGACACCGGGGAGCTGTTTTTT. This sequence encodes CASRLADTGELFF.

The chain employs TRBV27 and TRBJ2-3; the match to TRBD1 covers 7 bases. Unmatched junction bases numbered 3, after V lost 3 bases and J lost 0 bases. Germline CDR1 reads MNHEY; CDR2 reads SMNVEV (reference sequence). The CDR3 runs 15 residues. CDR3 coding DNA: TGTGCCAGCAGTTTTTCCAGGGGGAGCACAGATACGCAGTATTTT. This translates into CASSFSRGSTDTQYF.

The chain has TRBV19 and TRBJ1-1, with D perhaps TRBD1 (5 bases). This CDR3 spans 13 amino acids. Germline CDR1 LNHDA, CDR2 SQIVND (reference sequence). Trimming removed 3 bases from V and 6 bases from J, with 11 bases in between. This CDR3 is CASSIGRASEAFF. CDR3 sequence (DNA): TGTGCCAGTAGTATTGGCAGGGCATCTGAAGCTTTCTTT.

Remarks on this clone: In the same sample, other DNA sequences code for this CDR3. This rearrangement joins TRBV19 to TRBJ2-2; D possibly corresponds to TRBD1 (5 bases). CDR1 LNHDA and CDR2 SQIVND come from the germline V gene (reference sequence). Trimming left V 3 bases short and J 2 bases short, with 7 bases between. The CDR3 is 14 residues long. The CDR3 sequence: CASSIGQNTGELFF. CDR3 nucleotide sequence: TGTGCCAGTAGTATCGGACAAAACACCGGGGAGCTGTTTTTT.